Reported below is one T cell receptor beta chain. Germline values: CDR1 SGHAT, CDR2 FQNNGV. This CDR3 has 18 amino acids. J gave up 4 bases and V 0 bases, and 12 bases lay outside the gene matches. This sample was taken from a study of patients and donors after allogeneic stem cell transplantation. MiXCR, run by TCRdb on the RT-PCR reads, gives a single entry per CDR3 protein. The sample includes 150,000 or so distinct CDR3 sequences, approximately 24% of them seen just once. The TCR sequence derives from a human donor who was either an allogeneic HSCT recipient or a stem cell or donor lymphocyte infusion donor (not recorded which). It is not recorded whose cells these are; they may come from a transplant donor. The chain carries TRBV11-2 and TRBJ1-5, with TRBD1 identical over 7 bases. The sequenced sample was blood, either unsorted or a sorted T cell fraction (not recorded which). Written as DNA, the CDR3 is TGTGCCAGCAGCTTAGATGCCAAATCAACAGGGGTAAATCAGCCCCAGCATTTT. The encoded protein is CASSLDAKSTGVNQPQHF. Looking up the rest from reference TRBV11-2 and TRBJ1-5 gives the full variable domain: EAGVAQSPRYKIIEKRQSVAFWCNPISGHATLYWYQQILGQGPKLLIQFQNNGVVDDSQLPKDRFSAERLKGVDSTLKIQPAKLEDSAVYLCASSLDAKSTGVNQPQHFGDGTRLSIL.